A single T cell receptor beta chain is shown here with its context. The source of the sample is a study of cytomegalovirus exposure and HLA in healthy donors. CDR3 length: 15 residues. Trimming removed 4 bases at V and 2 bases at J, with 12 bases between. CDR1 is LGHNT and CDR2 is FRNRAP in the germline V gene. Sequencing was performed with immunoSEQ multiplex PCR; in TCRdb, only in-frame clones are kept and a portion is missing. The sample lists roughly 120,000 clones, 88% seen once, with 6% to 7% in the top ten. The V and J genes are TRBV12-5 and TRBJ2-1; TRBD2 is a possible D gene (6 bases). This TCR came from a woman under 30 in good health and CMV-seropositive. Input material: PBMCs. CDR3 amino acids: CASGSSGLAYNEQFF. CDR3 DNA: TGTGCTAGTGGTTCGTCGGGACTGGCCTACAATGAGCAGTTCTTC.